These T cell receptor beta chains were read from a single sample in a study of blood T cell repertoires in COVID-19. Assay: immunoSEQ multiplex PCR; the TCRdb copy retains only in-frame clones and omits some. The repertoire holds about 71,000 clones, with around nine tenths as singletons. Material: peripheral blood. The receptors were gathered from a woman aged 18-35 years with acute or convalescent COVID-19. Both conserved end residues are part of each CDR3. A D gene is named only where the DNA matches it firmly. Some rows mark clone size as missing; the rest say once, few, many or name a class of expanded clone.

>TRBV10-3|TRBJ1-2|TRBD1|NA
TGTGCCATCAGTGGTCCGGGACAGGGCGGCTATGGCTACACCTTC
CAISGPGQGGYGYTF
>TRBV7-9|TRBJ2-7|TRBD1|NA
TGTGCCAGCAGCGGACGCGGACAGGACTACGAGCAGTACTTC
CASSGRGQDYEQYF
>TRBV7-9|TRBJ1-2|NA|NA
TGTGCCAGCAGCTTAGGACAAGGCTACACCTTC
CASSLGQGYTF
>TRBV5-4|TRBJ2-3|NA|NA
TGTGCCGCCAGGGACTTCGGGGATACGCAGTATTTT
CAARDFGDTQYF
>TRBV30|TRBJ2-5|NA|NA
TGTGCCTGGAGTGGTCTAGCTCCCCCACTTTACGAGACCCAGTACTTC
CAWSGLAPPLYETQYF
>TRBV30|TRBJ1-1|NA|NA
TGTGCCTGGACTTCCGACAGTGACACTGAAGCTTTCTTT
CAWTSDSDTEAFF
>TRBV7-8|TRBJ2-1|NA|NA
TGTGCCAGCAGCTTAAAGGGGGTTCCCTACAATGAGCAGTTCTTC
CASSLKGVPYNEQFF
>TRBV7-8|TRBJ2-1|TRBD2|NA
TGTGCCAGCAGCTTAGCGCCGGGAGGGCATTATGAGCAGTTCTTC
CASSLAPGGHYEQFF
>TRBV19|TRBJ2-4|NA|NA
TGTGCCAGTAGTGCTAATTGGCTACGGACTTCCTTAGCCAAAAACATTCAGTACTTC
CASSANWLRTSLAKNIQYF
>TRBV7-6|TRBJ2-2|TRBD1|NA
TGTGCCAGCAGCTCGAGATGGACAGGGGACACCCGGGAGCTGTTTTTT
CASSSRWTGDTRELFF
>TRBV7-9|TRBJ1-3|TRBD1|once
TGTGCCGGAAGGACAGGGGTTTCTGGAAACACCATATATTTT
CAGRTGVSGNTIYF
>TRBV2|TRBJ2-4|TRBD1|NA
TGTGCCAGCAGTAACGAACAGGGGCTCATTCAGTACTTC
CASSNEQGLIQYF
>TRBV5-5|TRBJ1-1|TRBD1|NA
TGTGCCAGCAGCTTTACAGGGGAAGGGACTGAAGCTTTCTTT
CASSFTGEGTEAFF
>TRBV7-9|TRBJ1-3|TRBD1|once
TGTGCCAGCAGCCACGGGACAGGGAGTACAGGAAACACCATATATTTT
CASSHGTGSTGNTIYF
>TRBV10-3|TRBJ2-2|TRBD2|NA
TGTGCCATCAGGGGGGACAGCGGGACTAGCGGGAAGACCGGGGAGCTGTTTTTT
CAIRGDSGTSGKTGELFF
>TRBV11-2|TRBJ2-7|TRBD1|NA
TGTGCCAGCAGCCAAAACTCCAACAGGGGGTCGACCTACGAGCAGTACTTC
CASSQNSNRGSTYEQYF
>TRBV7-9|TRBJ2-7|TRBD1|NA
TGTGCCAGCGGTTCGGGAGCCCTGACAGGGGGGAACGAGCAGTACTTC
CASGSGALTGGNEQYF
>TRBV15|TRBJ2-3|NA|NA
TGTGCCACCAGCAGAGGACAAAGCACAGATACGCAGTATTTT
CATSRGQSTDTQYF
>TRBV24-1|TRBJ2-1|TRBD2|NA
TGTGCCACCAGTGACGCCCTAGCGGGGGGCTACAATGAGCAGTTCTTC
CATSDALAGGYNEQFF
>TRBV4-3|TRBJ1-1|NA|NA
TGCGCCAGCAGCCAAGAAGACGGACAGACTGAAGCTTTCTTT
CASSQEDGQTEAFF
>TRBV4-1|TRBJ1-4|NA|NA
TGCGCCAGCAGCCAAGGCTCCGCCGGCGGAGAAAAACTGTTTTTT
CASSQGSAGGEKLFF
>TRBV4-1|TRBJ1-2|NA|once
TGCGCCAGCAGCCCGGGTTGGTCGGATGGCTACACCTTC
CASSPGWSDGYTF
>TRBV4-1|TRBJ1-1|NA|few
TGCGCCAGCAGCCTCAGTGTTCACATGAACACTGAAGCTTTCTTT
CASSLSVHMNTEAFF
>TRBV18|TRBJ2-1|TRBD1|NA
TGTGCCAGCTCACTAACAGGGGAGAATGAGCAGTTCTTC
CASSLTGENEQFF
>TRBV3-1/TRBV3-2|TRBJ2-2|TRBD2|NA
TGTGCCAGCAGCCAAGATCGGGTGGGACTAGACTTTACCGGGGAGCTGTTTTTT
CASSQDRVGLDFTGELFF
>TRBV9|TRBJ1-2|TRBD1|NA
TGTGCCAGCAGCCCACAAGCAGGGGGGCTTCTCTATGGCTACACCTTC
CASSPQAGGLLYGYTF
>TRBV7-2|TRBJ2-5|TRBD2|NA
TGTGCCAGCAGCTTAGGGGTAGCGGGAGGGCAAGAGACCCAGTACTTC
CASSLGVAGGQETQYF
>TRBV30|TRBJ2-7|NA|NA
TGTGCCTGGAGCACTAGCTCCTACGAGCAGTACTTC
CAWSTSSYEQYF
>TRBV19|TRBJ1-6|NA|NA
TGTGCCAGTAGTAGCGACAGCCCGGTATCACCCCTCCACTTT
CASSSDSPVSPLHF
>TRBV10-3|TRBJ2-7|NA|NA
TGTGCCATCAGTGAGGCCGGCTACGAGCAGTACTTC
CAISEAGYEQYF
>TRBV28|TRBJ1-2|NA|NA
NA
CASSLFGGGSDTF
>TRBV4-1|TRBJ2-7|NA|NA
TGCGCCAGCAGCCAAGTGGCGGGGGCCTCCTACGAGCAGTACTTC
CASSQVAGASYEQYF
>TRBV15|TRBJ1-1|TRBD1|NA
TGTGCCACCAGCATAAACAGGGGGAACACTGAAGCTTTCTTT
CATSINRGNTEAFF
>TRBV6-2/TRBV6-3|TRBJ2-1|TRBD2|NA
TGTGCCAGCAGTTACCGACTAGCGGGACTGAATGAGCAGTTCTTC
CASSYRLAGLNEQFF
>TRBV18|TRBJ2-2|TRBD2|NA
TGTGCCAGCTCACTAAACCTAGCGGAGATGAACACCGGGGAGCTGTTTTTT
CASSLNLAEMNTGELFF
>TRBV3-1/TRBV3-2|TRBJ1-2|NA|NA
TGTGCCAGCAGCCAAGATCCCCCCCTCTATGGCTACACCTTC
CASSQDPPLYGYTF
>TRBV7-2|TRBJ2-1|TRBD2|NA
TGTGCCAGCAGCCATGGGACTAGCGGGAGGAGCTCCTACAATGAGCAGTTCTTC
CASSHGTSGRSSYNEQFF
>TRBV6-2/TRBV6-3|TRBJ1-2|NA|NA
TGTGCCAGCAGTCACAGGGATAACTATGGCTACACCTTC
CASSHRDNYGYTF
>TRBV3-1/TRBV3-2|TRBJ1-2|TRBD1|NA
TGTGCCAGCAGCCACCCCGGACAGGGAGCTAACTATGGCTACACCTTC
CASSHPGQGANYGYTF
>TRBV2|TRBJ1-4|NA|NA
TGTGCCAGCAGTGGAAGCGGGACCAGTAGGGAAAAACTGTTTTTT
CASSGSGTSREKLFF
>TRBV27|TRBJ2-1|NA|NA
TGTGCCAGCAGTTTATTCCAGCGGGACAATGAGCAGTTCTTC
CASSLFQRDNEQFF
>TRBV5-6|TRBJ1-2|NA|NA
TGTGCCAGCAGCTTACAGGGTCCCTATGGCTACACCTTC
CASSLQGPYGYTF
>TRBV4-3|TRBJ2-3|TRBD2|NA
TGCGCCAGCAGCCAAGTTACGACTAGCGCCACAGATACGCAGTATTTT
CASSQVTTSATDTQYF
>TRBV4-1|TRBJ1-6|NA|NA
TGCGCCAGCAGCCATCCCCCGGGGGGTTCTCTGAGGAATTCACCCCTCCACTTT
CASSHPPGGSLRNSPLHF
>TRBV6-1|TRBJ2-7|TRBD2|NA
TGTGCCAGCAGTGAAGGGACTAGCGGCTCCTACGAGCAGTACTTC
CASSEGTSGSYEQYF
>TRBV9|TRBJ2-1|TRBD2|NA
TGTGCCAGCAGCGTAGCGTGGGGGACTAGCGGCTACAATGAGCAGTTCTTC
CASSVAWGTSGYNEQFF
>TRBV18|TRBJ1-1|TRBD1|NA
TGTGCCAGCTCAACGGGACAGTCGAACACTGAAGCTTTCTTT
CASSTGQSNTEAFF
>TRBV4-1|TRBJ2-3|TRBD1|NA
TGCGCCAGCAGCCAATTATTAACGACAGGGGGAAATACGCAGTATTTT
CASSQLLTTGGNTQYF
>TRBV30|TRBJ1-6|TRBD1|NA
TGTGCCTGGAGTGTTACAGGGGTCTATAATTCACCCCTCCACTTT
CAWSVTGVYNSPLHF